This is a list of T cell receptor beta chains from one sample in a study of shared T cell receptors in the human thymus. Profiled with immunoSEQ multiplex PCR; TCRdb holds only in-frame clones, not every one. Of about 610,000 clones listed, 85% to 90% are singletons. This same sample was also taken into another study, of human thymus T cells.

What was sequenced was thymocytes. These receptors were taken from a boy younger than two with a congenital heart defect. Each CDR3 is given with its conserved first and last residue. D genes are given only for firm matches.

>TRBD1|TRBV30|TRBJ2-1
CAWSAGTGFHNEQFF
TGTGCCTGGAGTGCGGGGACAGGGTTCCACAATGAGCAGTTCTTC
>TRBD1|TRBV27|TRBJ1-4
CASSLSPGTGDEKLFF
TGTGCCAGCAGTTTATCCCCGGGGACAGGGGACGAAAAACTGTTTTTT
>TRBD1|TRBV2|TRBJ1-1
CASRRQGARAEAFF
TGTGCCAGCAGGCGGCAGGGGGCGAGGGCTGAAGCTTTCTTT
>TRBD2|TRBV27|TRBJ2-7
CASSPAGREQYF
TGTGCCAGCAGTCCCGCCGGGAGGGAGCAGTACTTC
>TRBD1|TRBV15|TRBJ1-5
CATSRTGENQPQHF
TGTGCCACCAGCAGGACAGGGGAGAATCAGCCCCAGCATTTT
>NA|TRBV4-3|TRBJ2-7
CASSRHRSYEQYF
TGCGCCAGCAGCCGGCACCGCTCCTACGAGCAGTACTTC
>TRBD1|TRBV9|TRBJ1-2
CASSVAGDRRYGYTF
TGTGCCAGCAGCGTAGCTGGGGACAGGCGGTACGGCTACACCTTC
>NA|TRBV14|TRBJ2-3
CASSQGLGVTDTQYF
TGTGCCAGCAGCCAAGGCTTAGGGGTGACAGATACGCAGTATTTT
>NA|TRBV5-4|TRBJ2-7
CASSLEEGDYEQYF
TGTGCCAGCAGCTTGGAAGAGGGCGACTACGAGCAGTACTTC
>NA|TRBV7-2|TRBJ2-7
CASSLGFRDYEQYF
TGTGCCAGCAGCTTAGGTTTCAGGGACTACGAGCAGTACTTC